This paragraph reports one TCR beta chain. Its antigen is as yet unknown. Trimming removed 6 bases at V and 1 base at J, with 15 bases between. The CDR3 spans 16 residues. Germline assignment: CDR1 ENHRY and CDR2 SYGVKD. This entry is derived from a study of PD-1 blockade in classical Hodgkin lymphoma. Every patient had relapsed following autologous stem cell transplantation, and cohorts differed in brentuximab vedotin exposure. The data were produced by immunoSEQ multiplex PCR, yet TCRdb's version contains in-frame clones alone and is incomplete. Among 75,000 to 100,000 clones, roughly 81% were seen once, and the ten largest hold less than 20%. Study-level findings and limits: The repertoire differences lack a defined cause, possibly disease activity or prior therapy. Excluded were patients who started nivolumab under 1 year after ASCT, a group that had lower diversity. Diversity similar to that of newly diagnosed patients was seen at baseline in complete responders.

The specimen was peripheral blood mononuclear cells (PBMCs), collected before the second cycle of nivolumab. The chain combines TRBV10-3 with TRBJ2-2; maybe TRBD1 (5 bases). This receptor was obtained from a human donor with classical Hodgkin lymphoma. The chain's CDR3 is CAIRTDSPLNTGELFF. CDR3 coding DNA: TGTGCCATCAGAACTGACAGTCCATTGAACACCGGGGAGCTGTTTTTT.